The source of this TCR beta chain is a study of OX40 agonist ivuxolimab in advanced cancers. Across the study: A partial response was reached by three patients: one with hepatocellular carcinoma and two with cutaneous melanoma. General study results and limits: Fewer expanded clones were found on average in CD4+ than in CD8+ T cells. Clonal expansion among partial responders at 0.1-3.0 mg/kg ranked near the lowest.

Trimming pared 0 bases from V and 0 bases from J, leaving 8 bases between. Germline V gene lookup returns CDR1 MNHEY and CDR2 SMNVEV (reference sequence). This CDR3 is built from 15 residues. Assay: immunoSEQ multiplex PCR; the TCRdb copy retains only in-frame clones and omits some. The table includes around 21,000 clones, about 83% detected once. This clone has only one observation. Its antigen is still unknown. The V and J genes are TRBV27 and TRBJ1-2; D is unclear. The origin of this receptor is an adult with an advanced solid tumor such as melanoma, head and neck, liver or kidney cancer. The material sequenced was CD4+ or CD8+ T cells sorted from blood, taken in a trial of the OX40 agonist ivuxolimab. This chain's CDR3 is CASSLSPDTNYGYTF. CDR3 DNA: TGTGCCAGCAGTTTATCCCCAGATACTAACTATGGCTACACCTTC.